Following are 4 T cell receptor beta chains from one sample sequenced in a study of blood T cell repertoires in COVID-19. Sequencing used immunoSEQ multiplex PCR; TCRdb keeps in-frame clones, though not all of them. The sample carries around 190,000 clones, around 83% recorded once. Sequenced material: PBMCs or T cells enriched from blood (not recorded which). Receptors originate from a woman in her thirties or forties in a cohort exposed to, infected with or recovered from COVID-19 (not recorded which).

V and J are TRBV7-9 and TRBJ1-2, with 7 bases lining up with TRBD1. V shed 4 bases and J 4 bases; nucleotides not matched to a gene: 6. The CDR3 has 14 amino acids. Germline V lookup: CDR1 SEHNR, CDR2 FQNEAQ (reference sequence). The CDR3 DNA reads TGTGCCAGCAGCTCACAGGGGCCCTTCTATGGCTACACCTTC. Amino acid sequence: CASSSQGPFYGYTF.

Only one count was recorded for this clone. V gene TRBV19 combines with J gene TRBJ1-5, with TRBD1 identical over 10 bases. J lost 5 bases, V lost 4 bases, and 17 bases had no gene match. Per the germline V gene, CDR1 is LNHDA and CDR2 is SQIVND (reference sequence). The CDR3 loop spans 19 amino acids. The CDR3 loop is CASSTLSGQGPGSYQPQHF. As DNA, the CDR3 is TGTGCCAGTAGTACTTTATCGGGACAGGGGCCAGGGAGTTATCAGCCCCAGCATTTT.

The chain has TRBV6-5 and TRBJ1-2; a possible D gene is TRBD1 (5 bases). V lost 3 bases and J lost 1, with 12 bases in between. The germline CDR1 and CDR2 sequences are MNHEY and SVGAGI. This CDR3 spans 15 amino acids. This chain's CDR3 is CASSYLGRYNYGYTF. The CDR3 DNA reads as TGTGCCAGCAGTTATCTGGGGCGGTATAACTATGGCTACACCTTC.

The chain couples TRBV5-4 to TRBJ2-7; the match to TRBD2 covers 12 bases. This CDR3 is built from 15 residues. J was trimmed by 2 bases and V by 4 bases; bases with no gene match: 4. Per germline, CDR1 SGHNT and CDR2 YYREEE (reference sequence). CDR3 coding DNA: TGTGCCAGCAGCGAAGGACTAGCGGGAACCTACGAGCAGTACTTC. Encoded protein: CASSEGLAGTYEQYF.